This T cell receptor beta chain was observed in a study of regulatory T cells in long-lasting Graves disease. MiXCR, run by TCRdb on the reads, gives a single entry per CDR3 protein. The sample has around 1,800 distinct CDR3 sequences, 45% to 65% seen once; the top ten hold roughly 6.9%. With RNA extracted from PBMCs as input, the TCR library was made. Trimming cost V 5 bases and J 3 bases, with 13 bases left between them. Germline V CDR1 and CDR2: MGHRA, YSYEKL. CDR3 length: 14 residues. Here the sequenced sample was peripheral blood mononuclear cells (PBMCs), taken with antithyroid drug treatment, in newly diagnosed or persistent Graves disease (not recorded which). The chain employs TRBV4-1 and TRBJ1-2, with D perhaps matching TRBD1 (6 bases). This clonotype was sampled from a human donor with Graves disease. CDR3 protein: CASSARGLDYGYTF. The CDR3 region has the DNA TGCGCCAGCAGCGCGCGGGGGCTCGACTATGGCTACACCTTC.